The TCR beta chain described here comes from a study of T cell responses to AZD1222 COVID-19 vaccine. Notes on the study in general: Nearly half of spike-specific TCRs reportedly target unmutated variant regions. There were mostly white British donors and more females than males, and clonal diversity was possibly underestimated. Two AZD1222 doses significantly raised spike-specific TCR breadth and depth over controls. Only 5 or 6 AZD1222 recipients tested seropositive at baseline.

Germline V gene lookup returns CDR1 MNHNS and CDR2 SASEGT. CDR3 length: 13 amino acids. Trimming cost V 0 bases and J 6 bases, with 8 bases left between them. Clones were sequenced by immunoSEQ multiplex PCR, and TCRdb holds only the in-frame ones, with some missing. Of 120,000 to 150,000 clones detected, around 91% appear once; the ten largest clones hold 9.3%. With respect to this clone: What it binds is not known.

The specimen was peripheral blood, collected 28 days after the second AZD1222 dose. This TCR was recovered from an adult who received the AZD1222 COVID-19 vaccine. This chain connects TRBV6-1 to TRBJ1-1; possibly TRBD1 for D (6 bases). CDR3 in amino acids: CASSEAGGSEAFF. The CDR3, as DNA: TGTGCCAGCAGTGAAGCAGGGGGATCTGAAGCTTTCTTT.